The 9 T cell receptor beta chains reported below all come from one sample, sequenced in a study of cytomegalovirus exposure and HLA in healthy donors. PCR involved 60 Vbeta and 13 Jbeta primers. Sequencing was performed with immunoSEQ multiplex PCR; in TCRdb, only in-frame clones are kept and a portion is missing. The sample contains fewer than 130,000 clones, 74% of which appear only once. The sequenced sample was PBMCs. These receptors were taken from a man in his fifties in good health and CMV-seropositive.

The genes are TRBV6-5 and TRBJ1-1; D remains unclear. The V and J ends lost 6 bases and 4 bases respectively, with 15 bases between them. From germline, CDR1 is MNHEY and CDR2 SVGAGI. This CDR3 has 14 residues. The CDR3 nucleotides are TGTGCCAGCAGCGAAAGAAGGGAGTCCACTGAAGCTTTCTTT. Translation: CASSERRESTEAFF.

This clone showed up just once. The rearrangement uses TRBV7-2 and TRBJ1-2, with unresolved D. The V end lost 5 bases, the J end lost 7 bases, and 20 bases lay between the germline ends. From germline, CDR1 is SGHTA and CDR2 FQGNSA. CDR3 length: 15 residues. CDR3: CASSPGGVLRSGYTF. CDR3 sequence (DNA): TGTGCCAGCAGCCCCGGCGGGGTACTGAGGAGTGGCTACACCTTC. The variable domain in full, with the rest retrieved from reference TRBV7-2 and TRBJ1-2, is GAGVSQSPSNKVTEKGKDVELRCDPISGHTALYWYRQSLGQGLEFLIYFQGNSAPDKSGLPSDRFSAERTGGSVSTLTIQRTQQEDSAVYLCASSPGGVLRSGYTFGSGTRLTVV.

This chain connects TRBV6-1 to TRBJ2-7; tentative D call: TRBD1 (7 bases). Germline V gene sequence: CDR1 MNHNS, CDR2 SASEGT. The CDR3 extends over 14 amino acids. Trimming took 10 bases from V and 5 from J, leaving 21 bases between them. The CDR3 loop is CAITPTGRWDEQYF. CDR3 in DNA: TGTGCCATAACGCCGACAGGGAGGTGGGACGAGCAGTACTTC.

This CDR3 reads CASSLDGNGYTF. In DNA form, the CDR3 reads TGCGCCAGCAGCTTGGACGGGAATGGCTACACCTTC. The V call is TRBV5-1, the J call TRBJ1-2; D not resolved. Germline values: CDR1 SGHRS, CDR2 YFSETQ. The V end lost 0 bases, the J end lost 6 bases, and 6 bases lay between the germline ends. The CDR3 is 12 residues long.

This chain links TRBV7-6 with TRBJ1-6; 9 bases agree with TRBD1. Germline CDR1 and CDR2: SGHVS and FNYEAQ. CDR3 length: 20 residues. Trimming removed 2 bases from V and 0 bases from J; junction bases left unmatched: 11. CDR3 amino acids: CASSLLRFGTGSSYNSPLHF. The CDR3 DNA reads TGTGCCAGCAGCTTACTGAGATTTGGGACAGGGAGCTCCTATAATTCACCCCTCCACTTT.

CDR3 amino acids: CASSHPWGDAFF. DNA for the CDR3: TGTGCCAGCAGCCACCCCTGGGGGGACGCTTTCTTT. This chain links TRBV5-4 with TRBJ1-1; D is perhaps TRBD1 (5 bases). Per the germline V gene, CDR1 is SGHNT and CDR2 is YYREEE (reference sequence). The CDR3 has 12 residues. The V end was cut by 4 bases, the J end by 11 bases, with 15 bases between.

The V call is TRBV7-2, the J call TRBJ2-7; D is perhaps TRBD2 (5 bases). The CDR3 contains 13 residues. Germline CDR1 SGHTA, CDR2 FQGNSA. V was shortened by 5 bases and J by 3 bases, with 11 bases between the two germline ends. CDR3 amino acids: CASSQADHYEQYF. The CDR3 DNA reads as TGTGCCAGCAGCCAAGCGGACCACTACGAGCAGTACTTC.

The chain couples TRBV15 to TRBJ2-1; D gene unclear. V lost 9 bases to trimming and J lost 3 bases, with 18 bases between them. CDR1 LNHNV and CDR2 YYDKDF come from the germline V gene (reference sequence). The CDR3 extends over 15 amino acids. The DNA of the CDR3 is TGTGCCACTTCTCCCCAGCCGGAGAGCTACAATGAGCAGTTCTTC. Its translation is CATSPQPESYNEQFF.

The V gene is TRBV13, the J gene TRBJ2-1, with D perhaps TRBD2 (6 bases). The CDR3 loop spans 17 amino acids. Germline assignment: CDR1 PRHDT and CDR2 FYEKMQ (reference sequence). V was cut by 2 bases and J by 0 bases, with 14 bases left in between. The CDR3 DNA reads TGTGCCAGCAGCTTACTCACGGGGCGGGGCTCCTACAATGAGCAGTTCTTC. Encoded protein: CASSLLTGRGSYNEQFF.